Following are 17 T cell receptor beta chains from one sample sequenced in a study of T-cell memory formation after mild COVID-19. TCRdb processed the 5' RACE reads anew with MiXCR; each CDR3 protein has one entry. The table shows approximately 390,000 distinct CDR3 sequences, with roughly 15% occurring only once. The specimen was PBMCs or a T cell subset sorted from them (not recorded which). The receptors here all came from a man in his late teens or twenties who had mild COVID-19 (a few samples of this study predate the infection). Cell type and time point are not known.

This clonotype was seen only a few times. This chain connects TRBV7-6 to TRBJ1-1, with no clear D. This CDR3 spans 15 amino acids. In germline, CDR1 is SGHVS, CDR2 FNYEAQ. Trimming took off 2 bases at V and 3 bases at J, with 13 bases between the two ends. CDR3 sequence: CASSLWSGIDTEAFF. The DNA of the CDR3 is TGTGCCAGCAGCTTATGGTCGGGTATTGACACTGAAGCTTTCTTT.

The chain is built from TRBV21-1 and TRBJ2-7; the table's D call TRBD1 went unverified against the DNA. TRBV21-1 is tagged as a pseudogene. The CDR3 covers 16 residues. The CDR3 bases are TGTGCCAGCAGCGCGGGACGTCGGACAGGGAGGTACGAGCAGTACGTC. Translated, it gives CASSAGRRTGRYEQYV.

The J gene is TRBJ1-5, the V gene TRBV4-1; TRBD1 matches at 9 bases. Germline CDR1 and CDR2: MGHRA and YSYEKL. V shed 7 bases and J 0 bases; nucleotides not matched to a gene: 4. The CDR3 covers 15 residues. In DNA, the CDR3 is TGCGCCAGCACCAGGACAGGGGATAGCAATCAGCCCCAGCATTTT. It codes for CASTRTGDSNQPQHF.

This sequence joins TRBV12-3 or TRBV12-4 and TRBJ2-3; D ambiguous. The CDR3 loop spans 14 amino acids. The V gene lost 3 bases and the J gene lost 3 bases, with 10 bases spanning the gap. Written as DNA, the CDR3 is TGTGCCAGCAGTTTTGGCCAGCCGACAGATACGCAGTATTTT. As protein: CASSFGQPTDTQYF.

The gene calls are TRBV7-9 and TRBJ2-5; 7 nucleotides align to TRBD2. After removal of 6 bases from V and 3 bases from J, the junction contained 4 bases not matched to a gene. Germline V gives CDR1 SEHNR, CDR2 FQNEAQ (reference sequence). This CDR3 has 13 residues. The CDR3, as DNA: TGTGCCAGCAGATCAAGCGGGAAAGAGACCCAGTACTTC. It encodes CASRSSGKETQYF. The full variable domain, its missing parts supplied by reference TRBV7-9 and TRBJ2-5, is DTGVSQNPRHKITKRGQNVTFRCDPISEHNRLYWYRQTLGQGPEFLTYFQNEAQLEKSRLLSDRFSAERPKGSFSTLEIQRTEQGDSAMYLCASRSSGKETQYFGPGTRLLVL.

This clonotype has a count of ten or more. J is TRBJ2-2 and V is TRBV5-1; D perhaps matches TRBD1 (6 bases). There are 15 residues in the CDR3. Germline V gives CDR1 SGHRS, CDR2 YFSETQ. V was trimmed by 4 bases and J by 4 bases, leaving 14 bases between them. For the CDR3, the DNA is TGCGCCAGCAGCCGCAGGGGTCTGGGCACCGGGGAGCTGTTTTTT. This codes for CASSRRGLGTGELFF.

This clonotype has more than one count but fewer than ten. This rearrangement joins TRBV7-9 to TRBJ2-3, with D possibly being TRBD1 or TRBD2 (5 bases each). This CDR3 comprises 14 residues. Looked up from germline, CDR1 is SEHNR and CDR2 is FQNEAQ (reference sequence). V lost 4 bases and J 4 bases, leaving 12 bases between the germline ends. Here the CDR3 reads CASSSTGRPDTQYF. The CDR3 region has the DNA TGTGCCAGCAGCTCGACGGGACGCCCAGATACGCAGTATTTT.

The DNA for the CDR3 is TGCAGTGCTCCCTCAAGCACAGATACGCAGTATTTT. The encoded protein is CSAPSSTDTQYF. The genes are TRBV20-1 and TRBJ2-3; D remains unclear. The CDR3 has 12 amino acids. V was pared by 5 bases and J by 0 bases, with 6 bases between. Germline loops: CDR1 DFQATT, CDR2 SNEGSKA (reference sequence).

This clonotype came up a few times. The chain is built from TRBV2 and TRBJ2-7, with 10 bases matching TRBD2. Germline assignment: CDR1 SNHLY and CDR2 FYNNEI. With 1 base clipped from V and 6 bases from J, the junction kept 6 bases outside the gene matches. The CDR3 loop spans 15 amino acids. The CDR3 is CASSEDPAGGREQYF. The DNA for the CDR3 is TGTGCCAGCAGTGAAGACCCAGCGGGGGGGCGCGAGCAGTACTTC.

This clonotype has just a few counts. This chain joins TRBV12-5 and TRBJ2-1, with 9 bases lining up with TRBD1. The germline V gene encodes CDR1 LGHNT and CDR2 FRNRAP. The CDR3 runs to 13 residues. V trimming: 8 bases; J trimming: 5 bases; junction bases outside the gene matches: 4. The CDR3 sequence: CASKTGGHNEQFF. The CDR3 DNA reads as TGTGCTAGTAAGACAGGGGGGCACAATGAGCAGTTCTTC.

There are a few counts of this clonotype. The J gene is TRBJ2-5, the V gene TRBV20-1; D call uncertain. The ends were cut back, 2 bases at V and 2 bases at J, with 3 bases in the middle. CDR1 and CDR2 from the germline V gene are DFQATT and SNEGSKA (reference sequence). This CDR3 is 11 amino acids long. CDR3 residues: CSARQQETQYF. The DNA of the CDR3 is TGCAGTGCTAGACAGCAAGAGACCCAGTACTTC.

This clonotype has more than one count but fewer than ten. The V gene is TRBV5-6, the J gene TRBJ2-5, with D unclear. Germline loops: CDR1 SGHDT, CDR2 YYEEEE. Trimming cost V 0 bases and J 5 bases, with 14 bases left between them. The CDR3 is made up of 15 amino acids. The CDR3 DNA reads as TGTGCCAGCAGCTTGGTCCTGATAGGGCGTGAGACCCAGTACTTC. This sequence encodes CASSLVLIGRETQYF. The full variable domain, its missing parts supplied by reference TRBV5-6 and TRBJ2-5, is DAGVTQSPTHLIKTRGQQVTLRCSPKSGHDTVSWYQQALGQGPQFIFQYYEEEERQRGNFPDRFSGHQFPNYSSELNVNALLLGDSALYLCASSLVLIGRETQYFGPGTRLLVL.

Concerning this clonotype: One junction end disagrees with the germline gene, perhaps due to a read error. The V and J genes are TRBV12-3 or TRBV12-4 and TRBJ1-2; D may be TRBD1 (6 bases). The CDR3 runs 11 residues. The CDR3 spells CASSLGGASAF. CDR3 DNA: TGTGCCAGCAGTTTAGGGGGGGCTAGCGCCTTC.

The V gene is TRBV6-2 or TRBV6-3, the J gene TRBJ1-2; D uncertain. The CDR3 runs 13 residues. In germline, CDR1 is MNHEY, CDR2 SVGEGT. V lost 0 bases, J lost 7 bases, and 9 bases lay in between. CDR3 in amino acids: CASSYSKGFGYTF. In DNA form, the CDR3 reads TGTGCCAGCAGTTACTCGAAAGGGTTTGGCTACACCTTC.

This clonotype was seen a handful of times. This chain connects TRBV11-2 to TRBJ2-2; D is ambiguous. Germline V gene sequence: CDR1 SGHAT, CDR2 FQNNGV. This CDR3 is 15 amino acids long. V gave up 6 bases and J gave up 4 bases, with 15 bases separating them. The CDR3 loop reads CASRPRTVSTGELFF. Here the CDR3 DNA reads TGTGCCAGCAGACCCCGGACCGTTTCCACCGGGGAGCTGTTTTTT.

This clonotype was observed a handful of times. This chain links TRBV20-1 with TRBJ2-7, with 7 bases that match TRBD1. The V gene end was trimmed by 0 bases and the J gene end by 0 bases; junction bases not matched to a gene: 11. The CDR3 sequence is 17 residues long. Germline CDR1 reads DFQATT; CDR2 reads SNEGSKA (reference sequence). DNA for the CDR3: TGCAGTGCTAGAGACCGACTGACAGGGCCCAGCTCCTACGAGCAGTACGTC. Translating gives CSARDRLTGPSSYEQYV.

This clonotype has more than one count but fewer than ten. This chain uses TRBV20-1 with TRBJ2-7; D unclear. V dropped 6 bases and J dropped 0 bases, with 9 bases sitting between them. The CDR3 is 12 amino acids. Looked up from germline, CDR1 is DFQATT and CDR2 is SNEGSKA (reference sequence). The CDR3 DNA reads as TGCAGTGCCGCCGGTGACTCCTACGAGCAGTACGTC. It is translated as CSAAGDSYEQYV.